The rows below give T cell receptor beta chains drawn from one sample of a study of blood T cell repertoires in COVID-19. The method was immunoSEQ multiplex PCR; TCRdb's version includes in-frame clones alone and lacks a portion of them. The data show 100,000 to 150,000 clones, around 86% seen once. The sample consisted of peripheral blood. The source of these receptors is a man aged 35-49 years with acute or convalescent COVID-19. CDR3s include the opening cysteine and the closing phenylalanine or tryptophan. A D gene is named only where the DNA matches it firmly. Clone size is shown for a subset of rows, as once, few, many or a class of expanded clone.

v_gene	j_gene	d_gene	abundance	CDR3aa	CDR3nt
TRBV5-1	TRBJ1-1	NA	NA	CASSFEGRDTEAFF	TGCGCCAGCAGCTTTGAGGGTAGGGACACTGAAGCTTTCTTT
TRBV7-2	TRBJ2-1	NA	NA	CASSENFERAGEQFF	TGTGCCAGCAGCGAAAACTTCGAAAGGGCGGGTGAGCAGTTCTTC
TRBV27	TRBJ2-5	NA	NA	CASSRGLVRETQYF	TGTGCCAGCAGTCGCGGGTTGGTGAGAGAGACCCAGTACTTC
TRBV5-8	TRBJ1-3	NA	NA	CASSLGQAGNTIYF	TGTGCCAGCAGCTTGGGGCAGGCTGGAAACACCATATATTTT
TRBV4-1	TRBJ1-4	TRBD1	NA	CASSRDRVIEKLFF	TGCGCCAGCAGCCGAGACAGGGTAATTGAAAAACTGTTTTTT
TRBV5-1	TRBJ2-3	TRBD1	NA	CASSGTVTDTQYF	TGCGCCAGCAGCGGGACAGTCACAGATACGCAGTATTTT
TRBV14	TRBJ2-1	NA	once	CASSQVVRGSGQEEQFF	TGTGCCAGCAGCCAAGTGGTCCGAGGGAGTGGGCAGGAGGAGCAGTTCTTC
TRBV6-2/TRBV6-3	TRBJ1-2	NA	NA	CASSSTDEYRYTF	TGTGCCAGCAGTTCGACAGACGAGTATCGCTACACCTTC
TRBV19	TRBJ1-1	NA	NA	CASSIDPRNTEAFF	TGTGCCAGTAGTATAGACCCGAGGAACACTGAAGCTTTCTTT
TRBV5-4	TRBJ2-5	NA	NA	CASSSDKLQETQYF	TGTGCCAGCAGCTCTGACAAGTTACAAGAGACCCAGTACTTC
TRBV12-3/TRBV12-4	TRBJ1-5	NA	once	CASSFGGNQPQHF	TGTGCCAGCAGTTTCGGGGGGAATCAGCCCCAGCATTTT
TRBV5-1	TRBJ1-2	NA	NA	CASSLEGWKGYTF	TGCGCCAGCAGCTTGGAGGGGTGGAAAGGCTACACCTTC
TRBV5-5	TRBJ1-2	TRBD1	NA	CASSWGDSPYGYTF	TGTGCCAGCAGCTGGGGGGACAGCCCCTATGGCTACACCTTC
TRBV7-9	TRBJ2-5	TRBD2	NA	CASSSGLAGGTETQYF	TGTGCCAGCAGCTCGGGACTAGCGGGAGGGACGGAGACCCAGTACTTC
TRBV15	TRBJ1-4	NA	NA	CATSRAQGSGEKLFF	TGTGCCACCAGCAGAGCCCAGGGGTCCGGGGAAAAACTGTTTTTT
TRBV7-9	TRBJ1-6	NA	NA	CASSTMGSSGRNSPLHF	TGTGCCAGCAGCACAATGGGTTCTTCAGGCAGAAATTCACCCCTCCACTTT
TRBV9	TRBJ2-7	NA	NA	CASSVGGSGHAEQYF	TGTGCCAGCAGCGTAGGAGGTAGCGGACACGCCGAGCAGTACTTC
TRBV25-1	TRBJ1-2	NA	NA	CASSEPTNSHGYTF	TGTGCCAGCAGTGAGCCGACTAATTCCCATGGCTACACCTTC
TRBV9	TRBJ2-5	TRBD2	NA	CASSARSPTSGGVQETQYF	TGTGCCAGCAGCGCCCGTAGCCCGACTAGCGGGGGGGTACAAGAGACCCAGTACTTC
TRBV14	TRBJ1-2	TRBD1	NA	CASSQDGAGGGYTF	TGTGCCAGCAGCCAAGATGGGGCAGGGGGTGGCTACACCTTC
TRBV11-3	TRBJ2-3	NA	NA	CASSLVAGGTDTQYF	TGTGCCAGCAGCTTAGTAGCAGGGGGCACAGATACGCAGTATTTT
TRBV19	TRBJ2-1	TRBD1	NA	CASSIAPTDRNTNNEQFF	TGTGCCAGTAGTATAGCCCCCACGGACAGGAATACTAACAATGAGCAGTTCTTC
TRBV3-1/TRBV3-2	TRBJ2-2	TRBD2	NA	CASSFRLAGITGELFF	TGTGCCAGCAGCTTTCGACTAGCGGGGATAACCGGGGAGCTGTTTTTT
TRBV30	TRBJ1-6	NA	NA	CAWSVPGLSSPLHF	TGTGCCTGGAGTGTACCGGGGTTAAGTTCACCCCTCCACTTT
TRBV2	TRBJ1-1	TRBD1	NA	CASSELGTVTEAFF	TGTGCCAGCAGTGAATTAGGGACAGTAACTGAAGCTTTCTTT
TRBV6-2/TRBV6-3	TRBJ2-1	NA	NA	CASSLLDTEQFF	TGTGCCAGCAGCTTGCTAGATACTGAGCAGTTCTTC
TRBV6-2/TRBV6-3	TRBJ1-4	NA	few	CASSPQGATNEKLFF	TGTGCCAGCAGCCCACAGGGTGCAACTAATGAAAAACTGTTTTTT
TRBV5-6	TRBJ1-6	NA	NA	CASSLVPGDSPLHF	TGTGCCAGCAGCTTGGTCCCGGGGGATTCACCCCTCCACTTT
TRBV5-1	TRBJ2-1	NA	once	CASSLVAATVYNEQFF	TGCGCCAGCAGCTTGGTAGCGGCCACAGTTTACAATGAGCAGTTCTTC
TRBV6-5	TRBJ2-5	TRBD2	NA	CASVVGGLGQETQYF	TGTGCCAGCGTCGTGGGGGGACTAGGGCAAGAGACCCAGTACTTC
TRBV27	TRBJ1-5	TRBD1	NA	CASSFSGTGVQPQHF	TGTGCCAGCAGTTTCTCCGGGACAGGGGTTCAGCCCCAGCATTTT
TRBV18	TRBJ2-3	TRBD2	once	CASSFTSGGVRDTQYF	TGTGCCAGCTCGTTCACTAGCGGGGGGGTCCGAGATACGCAGTATTTT
TRBV7-9	TRBJ2-7	TRBD2	once	CASSSPSGGTVTLHHEQYF	TGTGCCAGCAGCTCCCCCTCGGGGGGGACTGTCACCCTTCATCACGAGCAGTACTTC
TRBV19	TRBJ1-4	NA	NA	CASSPGNRPEKLFF	TGTGCCAGTAGTCCAGGGAACAGGCCTGAAAAACTGTTTTTT